Following are 21 T cell receptor beta chains from one sample sequenced in a study of blood T cell repertoires in COVID-19. Repertoires were generated with immunoSEQ multiplex PCR, while TCRdb's copy carries only in-frame clones and drops some. Among approximately 300,000 clones, about 86% were seen once, and the ten largest hold around 1.2%. The sample consisted of peripheral blood. The source is a woman between 50 and 59 years old with acute or convalescent COVID-19.

This CDR3 is CASSPPEGTSTGELFF. The CDR3 nucleotides read TGTGCCAGCTCACCACCAGAGGGAACAAGCACCGGGGAGCTGTTTTTT. The rearrangement links TRBV18 to TRBJ2-2; tentatively, D is TRBD2 (5 bases). The CDR3 consists of 16 residues. Looked up from germline, CDR1 is KGHSH and CDR2 is LQKENI. Trimming left V 0 bases short and J 4 bases short, with 12 bases between.

This clone was recorded at least ten times. This chain uses TRBV19 with TRBJ2-2; 7 nucleotides agree with TRBD1. The germline V gene has CDR1 LNHDA and CDR2 SQIVND (reference sequence). CDR3 length: 17 amino acids. Trimming at V came to 3 bases and at J to 7 bases, leaving 14 bases not matched to a gene. The chain's CDR3 is CASSIYRAGGLNGELFF. CDR3 in DNA: TGTGCCAGTAGTATCTACCGGGCAGGGGGTTTGAACGGGGAGCTGTTTTTT. The entire variable domain, with the rest obtained from reference TRBV19 and TRBJ2-2, is as follows: DGGITQSPKYLFRKEGQNVTLSCEQNLNHDAMYWYRQDPGQGLRLIYYSQIVNDFQKGDIAEGYSVSREKKESFPLTVTSAQKNPTAFYLCASSIYRAGGLNGELFFGEGSRLTVL.

The chain has TRBV6-2 or TRBV6-3 and TRBJ2-7, with D maybe TRBD2 (5 bases). The CDR3 is made up of 15 amino acids. Trimming shortened V by 0 bases and J by 0 bases, and 9 bases separated the two germline ends. CDR1 and CDR2 (germline): MNHEY, SVGEGT. As DNA, the CDR3 is TGTGCCAGCAGTTACTCGGCGGGCAGCTCCTACGAGCAGTACTTC. Its translation: CASSYSAGSSYEQYF.

This rearrangement joins TRBV24-1 to TRBJ1-3, with a possible D match to TRBD1 (5 bases). Between the trimmed V and J ends, which lost 2 bases and 7 bases, there was a span of 17 bases. The germline gives CDR1 KGHDR, CDR2 SFDVKD. This CDR3 is built from 16 residues. The CDR3 sequence: CATSDSSQGPPNTIYF. CDR3 DNA sequence: TGTGCCACCAGTGATTCCTCTCAGGGCCCCCCGAACACCATATATTTT.

The chain carries TRBV5-3 and TRBJ2-7; 15 bases align to TRBD2. TRBV5-3 is identified as an open reading frame with a role that is uncertain. The CDR3 extends over 18 amino acids. V gave up 3 bases and J gave up 0 bases; unmatched junction bases: 7. For the CDR3, the DNA is TGTGCCAGAAGCTCCGGACTAGCGGGAGGGCCCACCTCCTACGAGCAGTACTTC. It is translated as CARSSGLAGGPTSYEQYF.

This chain connects TRBV2 to TRBJ1-4; maybe TRBD1 (5 bases). V was shortened by 7 bases and J by 2 bases, with 14 bases between the two germline ends. The CDR3 consists of 15 residues. Germline CDR1 reads SNHLY; CDR2 reads FYNNEI. Here the CDR3 reads CASKKDTTTNEKLFF. In nucleotides, the CDR3 is TGTGCCAGCAAAAAGGACACCACCACTAATGAAAAACTGTTTTTT.

This chain links TRBV4-1 with TRBJ1-2, with TRBD1 as a possible D gene (5 bases). The CDR3 extends over 16 amino acids. Between the trimmed V and J ends, which lost 2 bases and 4 bases, there was a span of 17 bases. Germline assignment: CDR1 MGHRA and CDR2 YSYEKL. The CDR3 reads CASSQLGGPLSYGYTF. CDR3 nucleotides: TGCGCCAGCAGCCAACTGGGGGGACCTCTTAGCTATGGCTACACCTTC.

This chain links TRBV5-5 with TRBJ2-3; 9 bases line up with TRBD1. The germline V gene encodes CDR1 SGHKS and CDR2 YYEKEE (reference sequence). CDR3 length: 18 amino acids. V lost 1 base and J lost 6; bases outside the gene matches: 15. The CDR3 sequence is CASSLRFFTGGLEDTQYF. DNA of the CDR3: TGTGCCAGCAGCTTGAGGTTTTTCACAGGGGGCCTTGAGGATACGCAGTATTTT. Full variable domain (rest looked up from reference TRBV5-5 and TRBJ2-3): DAGVTQSPTHLIKTRGQQVTLRCSPISGHKSVSWYQQVLGQGPQFIFQYYEKEERGRGNFPDRFSARQFPNYSSELNVNALLLGDSALYLCASSLRFFTGGLEDTQYFGPGTRLTVL.

The chain is built from TRBV5-1 and TRBJ1-2; TRBD1 aligns across 7 bases. CDR1 SGHRS and CDR2 YFSETQ come from the germline V gene. CDR3 length: 13 residues. With V trimmed by 3 bases and J by 8 bases, 7 bases remained unmatched. CDR3: CASSSGQPAGYTF. Here the CDR3 DNA reads TGCGCCAGCAGCTCGGGACAGCCCGCCGGCTACACCTTC.

This chain joins TRBV11-2 and TRBJ1-1; a weak D match, TRBD1 (5 bases). The germline V and J ends were trimmed by 5 bases and 5 bases, with 9 bases remaining between them. This CDR3 is 12 amino acids long. From germline, CDR1 is SGHAT and CDR2 FQNNGV. In DNA form, the CDR3 reads TGTGCCAGCAGCCCCGGGGGGACTGAAGCTTTCTTT. Amino acids: CASSPGGTEAFF.

The chain is built from TRBV19 and TRBJ2-7; TRBD1 agrees at 8 bases. Germline V gives CDR1 LNHDA, CDR2 SQIVND (reference sequence). V lost 4 bases to trimming and J lost 6 bases; unmatched junction nucleotides: 5. The length of the CDR3 is 13 residues. This CDR3 is CASSTGDRPEQYF. The CDR3 nucleotides read TGTGCCAGTAGTACGGGGGACAGGCCCGAGCAGTACTTC.

This sequence joins TRBV24-1 and TRBJ2-5; D may be TRBD2 (6 bases). Germline loops: CDR1 KGHDR, CDR2 SFDVKD. The CDR3 runs 15 residues. V was pared by 7 bases and J by 1 base, with 15 bases between. CDR3: CATSMGGRPQETQYF. The CDR3 nucleotides are TGTGCCACCAGCATGGGGGGAAGGCCCCAAGAGACCCAGTACTTC.

This chain uses TRBV7-9 with TRBJ2-7; D perhaps matches TRBD2 (6 bases). Germline V gene data show CDR1 as SEHNR and CDR2 as FQNEAQ (reference sequence). Trimming pared 5 bases from V and 4 bases from J, leaving 12 bases between. This CDR3 comprises 13 residues. CDR3 loop: CASSDGSPYEQYF. The CDR3 nucleotides are TGTGCCAGCAGCGACGGGAGCCCTTACGAGCAGTACTTC.

As regards this clone: The sample contains more than one DNA sequence encoding this CDR3. The V call is TRBV12-3 or TRBV12-4, the J call TRBJ1-2; no reliable D call. V shed 3 bases and J shed 5 bases, with 10 bases lying between them. The CDR3 spans 13 residues. The CDR3 protein is CASSFGSGYGYTF. The CDR3 coding sequence is TGTGCCAGCAGTTTCGGGTCCGGGTATGGCTACACCTTC.

The sample holds one count of this clone. The genes are TRBV2 and TRBJ2-5; perhaps TRBD2 as D (6 bases). The V and J ends lost 8 bases and 1 base respectively, with 14 bases between them. The germline gives CDR1 SNHLY, CDR2 FYNNEI. This CDR3 is built from 14 residues. CDR3 amino acids: CASAPRDFQETQYF. The CDR3 DNA is TGTGCCAGCGCCCCCCGGGACTTCCAAGAGACCCAGTACTTC.

Notes on this clone: At one end the junction does not follow the germline gene, possibly because of a read error. The chain has TRBV28 and TRBJ2-1; TRBD1 might be the D (5 bases). The CDR3 contains 16 residues. In germline, CDR1 is MDHEN, CDR2 SYDVKM. The CDR3 loop reads CASRSRAASSYNGQFF. In nucleotides, the CDR3 is TGTGCCAGCAGGTCCAGGGCTGCGAGCTCCTACAATGGGCAGTTCTTC.

The rearrangement links TRBV10-3 to TRBJ2-1, with 10 bases aligning to TRBD1. The CDR3 extends over 15 amino acids. Germline lookup yields CDR1 ENHRY and CDR2 SYGVKD. The J segment lost 1 base and the V segment lost 6 bases, leaving 3 bases of the junction unmatched. DNA for the CDR3: TGTGCCATCAGCTCGGACAGGGGGTCCTACAATGAGCAGTTCTTC. It is translated as CAISSDRGSYNEQFF.

The chain joins TRBV6-5 to TRBJ2-2; TRBD2 might be the D (5 bases). Deletions cut 6 bases from V and 1 base from J, with 9 bases between. The germline V gene encodes CDR1 MNHEY and CDR2 SVGAGI. CDR3 size: 14 residues. CDR3 sequence (DNA): TGTGCCAGCAGGGACCGGGGGAACACCGGGGAGCTGTTTTTT. Translation: CASRDRGNTGELFF.

The chain links TRBV6-5 to TRBJ1-1; TRBD1 agrees at 12 bases. V was clipped by 6 bases and J by 11 bases; unmatched bases: 7. This CDR3 is 13 amino acids long. Germline V gene data show CDR1 as MNHEY and CDR2 as SVGAGI. The CDR3, as DNA: TGTGCCAGCAGCGACGGGACAGGGGGCCGGGCTTTCTTT. Protein product: CASSDGTGGRAFF.

The gene calls are TRBV19 and TRBJ2-7, with 11 bases matching TRBD2. The CDR3 totals 13 residues. V was clipped by 8 bases and J by 5 bases; unmatched bases: 5. Germline V gene data show CDR1 as LNHDA and CDR2 as SQIVND (reference sequence). The chain's CDR3 is CASRLAGRDEQYF. The CDR3 region has the DNA TGTGCCAGTCGACTAGCGGGACGCGACGAGCAGTACTTC.

The chain employs TRBV12-3 or TRBV12-4 and TRBJ2-1; maybe TRBD1 (6 bases). V was trimmed by 7 bases and J by 9 bases, leaving 16 bases between them. The CDR3 extends over 13 amino acids. CDR3 DNA: TGTGCCAGCATCCCATCGGGACACAGTGAGCAGTTCTTC. This gives the protein CASIPSGHSEQFF.